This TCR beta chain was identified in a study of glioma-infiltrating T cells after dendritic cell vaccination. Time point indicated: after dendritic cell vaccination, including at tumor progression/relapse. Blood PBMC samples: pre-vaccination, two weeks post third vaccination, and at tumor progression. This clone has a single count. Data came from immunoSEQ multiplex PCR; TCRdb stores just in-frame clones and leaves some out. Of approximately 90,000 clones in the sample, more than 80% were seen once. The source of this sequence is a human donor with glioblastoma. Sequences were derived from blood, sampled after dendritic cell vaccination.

CDR3 sequence: CASSEWTSRADTQYF. The CDR3 nucleotides read TGCGCCAGCAGTGAGTGGACTAGTCGGGCAGATACGCAGTATTTT. This chain uses TRBV10-2 with TRBJ2-3, with TRBD2 matching 7 bases. Unmatched junction bases numbered 5, after V lost 1 base and J lost 4 bases. The CDR3 contains 15 residues. Germline-derived CDR1 and CDR2 are WSHSY and SAAADI.